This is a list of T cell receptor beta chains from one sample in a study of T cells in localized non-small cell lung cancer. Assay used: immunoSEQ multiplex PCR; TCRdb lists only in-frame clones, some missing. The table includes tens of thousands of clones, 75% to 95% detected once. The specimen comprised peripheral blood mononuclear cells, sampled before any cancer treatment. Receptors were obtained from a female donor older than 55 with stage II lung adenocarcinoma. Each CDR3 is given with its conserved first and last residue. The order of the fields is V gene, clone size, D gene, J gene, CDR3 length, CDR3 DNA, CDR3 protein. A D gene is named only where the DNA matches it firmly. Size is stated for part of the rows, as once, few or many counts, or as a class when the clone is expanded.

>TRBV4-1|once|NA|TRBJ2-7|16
TGCGCCAGCAGCCAAGTCGTGACACCACGCTCCTACGAGCAGTACTTC
CASSQVVTPRSYEQYF
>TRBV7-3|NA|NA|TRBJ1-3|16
TGTGCCAGCAGCTTAGCCCCCGGAGGGCCTGGAAACACCATATATTTT
CASSLAPGGPGNTIYF
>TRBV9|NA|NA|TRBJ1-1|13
TGTGCCAGCAGCGTCGGGGGGGACACTGAAGCTTTCTTT
CASSVGGDTEAFF
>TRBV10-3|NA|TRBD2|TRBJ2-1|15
TGTGCCATCAGTGAGACGAGCGGGAGTAGCAATGAGCAGTTCTTC
CAISETSGSSNEQFF
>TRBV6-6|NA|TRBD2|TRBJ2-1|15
TGTGCCAGCAGTTCAAGCCGGGGGGACTACAATGAGCAGTTCTTC
CASSSSRGDYNEQFF
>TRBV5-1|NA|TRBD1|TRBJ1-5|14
TGCGCCAGCAGCTTGGGACAGGGGGAACAGCCCCAGCATTTT
CASSLGQGEQPQHF
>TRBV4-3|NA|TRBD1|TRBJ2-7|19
TGCGCCAGCAGCCACCACCGGAGACAGGGCCGAAATGGAATTTACGAGCAGTACTTC
CASSHHRRQGRNGIYEQYF
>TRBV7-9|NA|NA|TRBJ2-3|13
TGTGCCAGCAGCTTGAGGGGTTCAGATACGCAGTATTTT
CASSLRGSDTQYF
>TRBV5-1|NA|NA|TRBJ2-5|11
TGCGCCAGCAGCTTGGAGGAGACCCAGTACTTC
CASSLEETQYF
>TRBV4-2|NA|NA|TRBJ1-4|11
TGTGCCAGCAGCCAAAACGAAAAACTGTTTTTT
CASSQNEKLFF
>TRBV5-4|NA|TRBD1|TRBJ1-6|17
TGTGCCAGCAGCTTAGTCGGACAGGAGTACGGATGGTCACCCCTCCACTTT
CASSLVGQEYGWSPLHF
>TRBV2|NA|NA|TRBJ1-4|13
TGTGCCAGCAGTGTGGAAGCTAATGAAAAACTGTTTTTT
CASSVEANEKLFF
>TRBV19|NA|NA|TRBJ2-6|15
TGTGCCAGTAGTATAACCCGGTCTGGGGCCAACGTCCTGACTTTC
CASSITRSGANVLTF
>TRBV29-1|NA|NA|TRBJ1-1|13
TGCAGCGTGGCCGGGGGGGCTCACACTGAAGCTTTCTTT
CSVAGGAHTEAFF
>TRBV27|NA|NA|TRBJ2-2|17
TGTGCCAGCAGCCAGAATCGACTGCAAGCGAACACCGGGGAGCTGTTTTTT
CASSQNRLQANTGELFF
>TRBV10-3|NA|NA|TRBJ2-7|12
TGTGCCAGCCGGGACACTTCCTACGAGCAGTACTTC
CASRDTSYEQYF
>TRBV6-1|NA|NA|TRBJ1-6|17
TGTGCCAGCAGTGATTTCAGGACCACAGGATCCAATTCACCCCTCCACTTT
CASSDFRTTGSNSPLHF
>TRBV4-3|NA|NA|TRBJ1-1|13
TGCGCCAGCAGCCAAGAGTCGCACACTGAAGCTTTCTTT
CASSQESHTEAFF
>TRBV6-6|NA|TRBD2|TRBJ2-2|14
TGTGCCAGCATTTACGAGGGCGGGAGCGGGGAGCTGTTTTTT
CASIYEGGSGELFF
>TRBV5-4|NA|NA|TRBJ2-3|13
TGTGCCAGCAGCTTATGGAGCACAGATACGCAGTATTTT
CASSLWSTDTQYF
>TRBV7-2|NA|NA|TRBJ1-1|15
TGTGCCAGCAGCTTAGGTCGCAGGGGGAACACTGAAGCTTTCTTT
CASSLGRRGNTEAFF
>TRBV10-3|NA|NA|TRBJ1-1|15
TGTGCCATCAGTGAGTTCGGCCCGAGTAACACTGAAGCTTTCTTT
CAISEFGPSNTEAFF
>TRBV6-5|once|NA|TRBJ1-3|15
TGTGCCAGCAGTTACTCGGGCAGCTCTGGAAACACCATATATTTT
CASSYSGSSGNTIYF
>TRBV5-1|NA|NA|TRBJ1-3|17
TGCGCCAGCAGCTTGGCCGGGCAGCCCTCCTCTGGAAACACCATATATTTT
CASSLAGQPSSGNTIYF
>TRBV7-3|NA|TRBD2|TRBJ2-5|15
TGTGCCAGCAGCTTTAGCGGGGGGCGATGGGAGACCCAGTACTTC
CASSFSGGRWETQYF
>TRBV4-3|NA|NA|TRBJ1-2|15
TGCGCCAGCAGCCAAGATGCCCGGACTAACTATGGCTACACCTTC
CASSQDARTNYGYTF
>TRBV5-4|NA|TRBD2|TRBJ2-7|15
TGTGCCAGCAGCTCCAGACTAGCGGGAGTAGGTGAGCAGTACTTC
CASSSRLAGVGEQYF
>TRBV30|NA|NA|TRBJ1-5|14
TGTGCCTGGAAACAGCAAAATAGCAATCAGCCCCAGCATTTT
CAWKQQNSNQPQHF
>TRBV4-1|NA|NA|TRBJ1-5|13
TGCGCCAGCAGCCAAGTTATGGCTCAGCCCCAGCATTTT
CASSQVMAQPQHF
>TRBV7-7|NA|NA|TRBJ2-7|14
TGTGCCAGCAGCTTGACACCCAACTCCTACGAGCAGTACTTC
CASSLTPNSYEQYF
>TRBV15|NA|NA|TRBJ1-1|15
TGTGCCACCAGCAGAGATCGGGGGGCAAACACTGAAGCTTTCTTT
CATSRDRGANTEAFF
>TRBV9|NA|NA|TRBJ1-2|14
TGTGCCAGCAGCGTAGCGGCCAGCTCTAGCGGCTACACCTTC
CASSVAASSSGYTF
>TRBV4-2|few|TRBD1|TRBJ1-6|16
TGTGCCAGCAGCTCCGACAGGGACTCCTATAATTCACCCCTCCACTTT
CASSSDRDSYNSPLHF
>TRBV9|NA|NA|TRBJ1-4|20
TGTGCCAGCAGCCTCACCCCGGGACAAGGCCTCGTTGCAACTAATGAAAAACTGTTTTTT
CASSLTPGQGLVATNEKLFF
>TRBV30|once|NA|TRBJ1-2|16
TGTGCCTGGAGTGGGTACAGGCCCCCCCTGGTCGACGGCTACACCTTC
CAWSGYRPPLVDGYTF
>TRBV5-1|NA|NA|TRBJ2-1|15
TGCGCCAGCAGCGACCCGGGACGCCCGTACAATGAGCAGTTCTTC
CASSDPGRPYNEQFF
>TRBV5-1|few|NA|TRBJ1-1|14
TGCGCCAGCAGCGTGGGACATAGGAACACTGAAGCTTTCTTT
CASSVGHRNTEAFF
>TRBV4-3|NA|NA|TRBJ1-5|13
TGCGCCAGCAGCCAAGAGAGGAGACAGCCCCAGCATTTT
CASSQERRQPQHF
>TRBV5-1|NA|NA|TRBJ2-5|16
TGCGCCAGCAGCCCAAACGATTTGGCCCCGCAAGAGACCCAGTACTTC
CASSPNDLAPQETQYF